A selection of T cell receptor beta chains follows, all from one sample in a study of patients and donors after allogeneic stem cell transplantation. TCRdb called the RT-PCR reads again in MiXCR, with one record for every CDR3 protein. The sample gives 8,000 to 10,000 distinct CDR3 sequences, about 6% of which show up once; roughly 26% is in the top ten. Input material: blood, either unsorted or a sorted T cell fraction (not recorded which). The source of these receptors is a human donor who was either an allogeneic HSCT recipient or a stem cell or donor lymphocyte infusion donor (not recorded which). It is not recorded whose cells these are; they may come from a transplant donor. The CDR3 runs from the conserved cysteine through the conserved F or W. The D gene is left open where the match is weak. The size entry is marked missing in some rows and otherwise reads once, few, many or a size class.

abundance | d_gene | j_gene | v_gene | CDR3nt | CDR3aa
NA | TRBD2 | TRBJ2-3 | TRBV20-1 | TGCAGTGCTGGTCGGACTAGCGCCACAGATACGCAGTATTTT | CSAGRTSATDTQYF
few | TRBD2 | TRBJ2-5 | TRBV27 | TGTGCCAGCAGTCAAGGACTAGCGGGACCTGTGGAGACCCAGTACTTC | CASSQGLAGPVETQYF
NA | NA | TRBJ2-2 | TRBV11-2 | TGTGCCAGCAGCTTAGGAGTGATAGCGCTTTTAACCGGGGAGCTGTTTTTT | CASSLGVIALLTGELFF
medium-sized | NA | TRBJ1-4 | TRBV6-5 | TGTGCCAGCAGTTCGCCCCACCGGGGTGAAAAACTGTTTTTT | CASSSPHRGEKLFF
many | NA | TRBJ2-2 | TRBV30 | TGTGCCTGGTTGAGTAAGCCGCTGTGGGGCGGGGAGCTGTTTTTT | CAWLSKPLWGGELFF
medium-sized | NA | TRBJ1-5 | TRBV7-2 | TGTGCCAGCAGCTTAGGGACATCTAGCAATCAGCCCCAGCATTTT | CASSLGTSSNQPQHF
many | NA | TRBJ1-1 | TRBV27 | TGTGCCAGCTATTGGGGGCGGCGGAACACTGAAGCTTTCTTT | CASYWGRRNTEAFF
many | TRBD1 | TRBJ1-4 | TRBV13 | TGTGCCAGCAGCCCCCGACAGGGAGGAGTCGAAAAACTGTTTTTT | CASSPRQGGVEKLFF
medium-sized | TRBD1 | TRBJ1-2 | TRBV27 | TGTGCCAGCTGGACAGGGAACTATGGCTACACCTTC | CASWTGNYGYTF
few | TRBD2 | TRBJ2-1 | TRBV7-9 | TGTGCCAGCAATCTGGCGGGAGGTTCCCATGAGCAGTTCTTC | CASNLAGGSHEQFF
many | NA | TRBJ2-7 | TRBV28 | TGTGCCAGCAGCAACAGGTACGAGCAGTACTTC | CASSNRYEQYF
many | NA | TRBJ2-3 | TRBV20-1 | TGCAGTGCTCCGAAGCACGGCGTCACAGATACGCAGTATTTT | CSAPKHGVTDTQYF
few | NA | TRBJ2-1 | TRBV4-3 | TGCGCCAGCAGCCAGACGACCGGGACAACATCCTACAATGAGCAGTTCTTC | CASSQTTGTTSYNEQFF
many | TRBD2 | TRBJ2-1 | TRBV7-6 | TGTGCCAGCAGCTCGACTAGCGTGCGAGGCAATGAGCAGTTCTTC | CASSSTSVRGNEQFF
medium-sized | NA | TRBJ1-1 | TRBV7-8 | TGTGCCAGCAGCCCAATCAGTGATGCAACTGAAGCTTTCTTT | CASSPISDATEAFF
many | TRBD1 | TRBJ2-1 | TRBV4-3 | TGCGCCAGCAGCCATGGACAGGGGGCTGCGTCCTACAATGAGCAGTTCTTC | CASSHGQGAASYNEQFF
many | NA | TRBJ1-4 | TRBV11-2 | TGTGCCAGCAGCTTATCTCGAGAAAAACTGTTTTTT | CASSLSREKLFF
many | TRBD2 | TRBJ2-3 | TRBV18 | TGTGCCAGCTCACCACAGCGGGAGGGGGATACGCAGTATTTT | CASSPQREGDTQYF
NA | NA | TRBJ2-6 | TRBV6-5 | TGTGCCACCTCTAGCTCTGGGGCCAACGTCCTGACTTTC | CATSSSGANVLTF
many | NA | TRBJ1-5 | TRBV6-6 | TGTGCCAGCAGTTGGGAGGTCCAGCCCCAGCATTTT | CASSWEVQPQHF
few | NA | TRBJ2-5 | TRBV18 | TGTGCCAGCTCACCACTCGCGGGCCTGCAGACCCAGTACTTC | CASSPLAGLQTQYF
medium-sized | TRBD1 | TRBJ1-2 | TRBV20-1 | TGCAGTGCTGATCGGACAGGGGCGAGCTATGGCTACACCTTC | CSADRTGASYGYTF
many | NA | TRBJ2-7 | TRBV5-1 | TGCGCCAGCAGCTCCGAGAGGGCTGGCGACGAGCAGTACTTC | CASSSERAGDEQYF
NA | TRBD2 | TRBJ2-3 | TRBV5-1 | TGCGCCAGCAGCTTCACTAGCGGGAGGGCCATAGATACGCAGTATTTT | CASSFTSGRAIDTQYF
few | NA | TRBJ2-5 | TRBV5-1 | TGCGCCAGCAGCTCCCTAGGAAAGTCCAGGGGCCAAGAGACCCAGTACTTC | CASSSLGKSRGQETQYF
NA | TRBD2 | TRBJ2-2 | TRBV11-2 | TGTGCCAGCAGCGCCTTAGCGGGAGGGCCTTCCACCGGGGAGCTGTTTTTT | CASSALAGGPSTGELFF
NA | NA | TRBJ2-7 | TRBV2 | TGTGCGTGCAGACGGGACGGGGACTACGAGCAGTACTTC | CACRRDGDYEQYF
NA | NA | TRBJ2-7 | TRBV7-9 | TGTGCCAGCAGCTTAGGACAGATTTACGAGCAGTACTTC | CASSLGQIYEQYF
NA | NA | TRBJ2-3 | TRBV14 | TGTGCCAGCAGCCTATGGACGCGAGGGGGCACAGATACGCAGTATTTT | CASSLWTRGGTDTQYF
many | NA | TRBJ1-2 | TRBV30 | TGTGCCTGGAATAATGTGCATGGCTACACCTTC | CAWNNVHGYTF
many | NA | TRBJ2-1 | TRBV4-3 | TGCGCCAGCAGCCTAAGACAGTCGGGGCCCTACAATGAGCAGTTCTTC | CASSLRQSGPYNEQFF
many | TRBD1 | TRBJ1-4 | TRBV4-3 | TGCGCCAGCAGCCAAGCGCCAGCGGACAGGGGGAATGAAAAACTGTTTTTT | CASSQAPADRGNEKLFF
many | TRBD1 | TRBJ2-7 | TRBV10-1 | TGCGCCAGCAGTGCCGGACAGGTTCCCGAGCAGTACTTC | CASSAGQVPEQYF
large | NA | TRBJ2-6 | TRBV12-3/TRBV12-4 | TGTGCCAGCAGAGCCTCTGGGGCCAACGTCCTGACTTTC | CASRASGANVLTF
many | NA | TRBJ2-1 | TRBV7-2 | TGTGCCAGCAGTCCAGGGGCAGTACCGACTGGAGAGCAGTTCTTC | CASSPGAVPTGEQFF
few | TRBD2 | TRBJ2-1 | TRBV20-1 | TGCAGTGCTAGGGAAGCGGGAGCCGGCCACAATGAGCAGTTCTTC | CSAREAGAGHNEQFF
many | TRBD1 | TRBJ2-2 | TRBV4-3 | TGCGCCAGCAGCCACGGGTCACAGGGGGTCGGCACCGGGGAGCTGTTTTTT | CASSHGSQGVGTGELFF
NA | NA | TRBJ2-7 | TRBV5-6 | TGTGCCAGCAGCCCCGCCCCAGTGCGGTCTACCTACGAGCAGTACTTC | CASSPAPVRSTYEQYF
many | NA | TRBJ2-1 | TRBV18 | TGTGCCAGCTCACCGTCCCGGGACTATGAGCAGTTCTTC | CASSPSRDYEQFF
many | NA | TRBJ2-5 | TRBV10-3 | TGTGCCATCAGTGAGATCCCGGCCGTAGAGACCCAGTACTTC | CAISEIPAVETQYF
many | NA | TRBJ2-5 | TRBV15 | TGTGCCACCAGCAGAGATTTGGGGGTAGAGACCCAGTACTTC | CATSRDLGVETQYF
medium-sized | NA | TRBJ1-4 | TRBV6-5 | TGTGCCAGCAGTTACGGGGGTGTAGCTAATGAAAAACTGTTTTTT | CASSYGGVANEKLFF
few | TRBD2 | TRBJ2-1 | TRBV20-1 | TGCAGTGCCCAGTTTGGGACTAGCGGATCCTACAATGAGCAGTTCTTC | CSAQFGTSGSYNEQFF
many | NA | TRBJ1-1 | TRBV6-5 | TGTGCCAGCAGTTACGGAGCTTTACTGAGCACTGAAGCTTTCTTT | CASSYGALLSTEAFF
NA | NA | TRBJ2-1 | TRBV15 | TGTGCCACCAGCAGAGCGGGGACGGGAGTGAGCGACAATGAGCAGTTCTTC | CATSRAGTGVSDNEQFF
medium-sized | TRBD1 | TRBJ1-6 | TRBV6-5 | TGTGCCAGCAGGGCGACAGGGGGATCACCCCTCCACTTT | CASRATGGSPLHF
many | TRBD1 | TRBJ1-1 | TRBV9 | TGTGCCAGCAGCGTCCACTCGGGACAGTACACTGAAGCTTTCTTT | CASSVHSGQYTEAFF
many | NA | TRBJ1-3 | TRBV24-1 | TGTGCCACCAGTGACTCAGGGGCCTCTGGAAACACCATATATTTT | CATSDSGASGNTIYF
NA | TRBD1 | TRBJ2-3 | TRBV2 | TGTGCCAGCAGCCGAAGGACAGGGGGCACAGATACGCAGTATTTT | CASSRRTGGTDTQYF
medium-sized | NA | TRBJ1-2 | TRBV5-1 | TGCGCCAGCAGCTTGGGGACCTATGGCTACACCTTC | CASSLGTYGYTF
few | TRBD2 | TRBJ2-3 | TRBV5-4 | TGTGCCAGCAGCTTGGGAGGACTAGCGGGAGGAAGCACAGATACGCAGTATTTT | CASSLGGLAGGSTDTQYF
once | NA | TRBJ1-5 | TRBV20-1 | TGCAGTGCTAACCCCGTCAGTCGCAATCAGCCCCAGCATTTT | CSANPVSRNQPQHF
NA | NA | TRBJ2-1 | TRBV10-3 | TGTGCCATCAGTGAGTTCACCAGGGGCAGGGCGAATGAGCAGTTCTTC | CAISEFTRGRANEQFF
few | NA | TRBJ2-3 | TRBV28 | TGTGCCAGCAGTTTAGCGGGTTCCAGCACAGATACGCAGTATTTT | CASSLAGSSTDTQYF
medium-sized | NA | TRBJ1-1 | TRBV5-4 | TGTGCCAGCAGCTTGCCCGGAAGTTCCAACACTGAAGCTTTCTTT | CASSLPGSSNTEAFF
many | NA | TRBJ1-5 | TRBV12-3/TRBV12-4 | TGTGCCAGCAGTCCCAGGAGCAATCAGCCCCAGCATTTT | CASSPRSNQPQHF
many | NA | TRBJ2-2 | TRBV24-1 | TGTGCCACCAGTGAGGCCAGGGCCACCGGGGAGCTGTTTTTT | CATSEARATGELFF
few | TRBD1 | TRBJ2-1 | TRBV27 | TGTGCCAGCAGAGACCTGGGACAGAGCTCCTACAATGAGCAGTTCTTC | CASRDLGQSSYNEQFF
medium-sized | NA | TRBJ2-3 | TRBV4-3 | TGCGCCAGCAGCCAAGAACGCACAGATACGCAGTATTTT | CASSQERTDTQYF
medium-sized | NA | TRBJ2-7 | TRBV27 | TGTGCCAGCAGTCCCAGGGTTGACTACGAGCAGTACTTC | CASSPRVDYEQYF